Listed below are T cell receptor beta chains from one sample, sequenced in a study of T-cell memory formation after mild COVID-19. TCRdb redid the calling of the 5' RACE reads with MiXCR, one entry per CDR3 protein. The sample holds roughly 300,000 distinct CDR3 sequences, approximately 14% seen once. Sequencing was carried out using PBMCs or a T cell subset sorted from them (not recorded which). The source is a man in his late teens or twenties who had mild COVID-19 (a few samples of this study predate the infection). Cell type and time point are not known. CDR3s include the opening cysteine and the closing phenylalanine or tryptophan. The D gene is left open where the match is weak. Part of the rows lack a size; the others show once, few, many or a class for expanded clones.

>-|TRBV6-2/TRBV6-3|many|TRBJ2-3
TGTGCCAGCCGGAGGAGTGGCACAGATACGCAGTATTTT
CASRRSGTDTQYF
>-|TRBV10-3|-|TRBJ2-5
TGTGCCATCAGTGAGCGGAGGGGAGAGACCCAGTACTTC
CAISERRGETQYF
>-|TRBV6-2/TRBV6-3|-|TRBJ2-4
TGTGCCAGCAGGGGAACAGGGAGGTTCATTCAGTACTTC
CASRGTGRFIQYF
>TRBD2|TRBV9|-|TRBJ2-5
TGTGCCAGCAGCGACCGGACTAGCGGGGGGGCAGAGACCCAGTACTTC
CASSDRTSGGAETQYF
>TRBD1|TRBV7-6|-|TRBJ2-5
TGTGCCAGCAGCCCGACAGGGTTCGAAGGAGAGACCCAGTACTTC
CASSPTGFEGETQYF
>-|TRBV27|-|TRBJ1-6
TGTGCCAGCAGTTCAAACTCAGGGACCCTGGGTTCACCCCTCCACTTT
CASSSNSGTLGSPLHF
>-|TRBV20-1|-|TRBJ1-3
TGCAGTGCTAGAGATCGGAGAGGACTTCTCTCTGGAAACACCATATATTTT
CSARDRRGLLSGNTIYF
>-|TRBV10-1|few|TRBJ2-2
TGCGCCAGCTCTGGAGAGACCACCGGGGAGCTGTTTTTT
CASSGETTGELFF
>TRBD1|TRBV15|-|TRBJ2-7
TGTGCCACCAGCAGAGATCTGACAGGGGGTCGGCGGGAGCAGTACTTC
CATSRDLTGGRREQYF
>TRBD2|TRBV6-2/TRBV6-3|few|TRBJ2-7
TGTGCCAGCAGTTTGACTAGCGGGGGCACCGAGCAGTACTTC
CASSLTSGGTEQYF
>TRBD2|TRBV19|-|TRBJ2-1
TGTGCCAGTAGTATAACAGCGGGGTACAATGAGCAGTTCTTC
CASSITAGYNEQFF
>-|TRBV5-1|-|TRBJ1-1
TGCGCCAGCAGCTTGGTGAATCAGGGCACTGAAGCTTTCTTT
CASSLVNQGTEAFF
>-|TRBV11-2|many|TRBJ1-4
TGTGCCAGCAGCCCCGGGAGGGGAAGAGGGCCAACTAATGAAAAACTGTTTTTT
CASSPGRGRGPTNEKLFF
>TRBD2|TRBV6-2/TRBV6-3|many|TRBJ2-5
TGTGCCAGCAGTTACGCGGGGGTGCAAGAGACCCAGTACTTC
CASSYAGVQETQYF
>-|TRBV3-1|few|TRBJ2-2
TGTGCCAGCAGCCAAGGGGTGAACACCGGGGAGCTGTTTTTT
CASSQGVNTGELFF
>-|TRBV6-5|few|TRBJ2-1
TGTGCCAGCAGTTACAACCGAGGGGACCCATATAAGGAAAATGAGCAGTTCTTC
CASSYNRGDPYKENEQFF
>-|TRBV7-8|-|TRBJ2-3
TGTGCCAGCAGCTTAAACGGCCTCACGAACACAGATACGCAGTATTTT
CASSLNGLTNTDTQYF
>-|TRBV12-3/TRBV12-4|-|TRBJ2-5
TGTGCCAGCAGTTTGGGTAGCAAGGAAGAGACCCAGTACTTC
CASSLGSKEETQYF
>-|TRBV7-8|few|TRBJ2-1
TGTGCCAGCAGCTTAGCCCAGACTAGTCGTGGGCCCAATGAGCAGTTCTTC
CASSLAQTSRGPNEQFF
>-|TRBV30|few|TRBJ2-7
TGTGCCTGGAGTAGGGACACGAACGAGCAGTACTTC
CAWSRDTNEQYF
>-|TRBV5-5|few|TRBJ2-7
TGTGCCAGCAGCTTTGGGGGACGCGCCTCCTCCGAGCAGTACTTC
CASSFGGRASSEQYF
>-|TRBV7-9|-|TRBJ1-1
TGTGCCAGCAGCTTGAGGTCGGGAGCTTTCTTT
CASSLRSGAFF
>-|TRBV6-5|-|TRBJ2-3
TGTGCCAGCACACCCCGAGGCCCCACAGATACGCAGTATTTT
CASTPRGPTDTQYF
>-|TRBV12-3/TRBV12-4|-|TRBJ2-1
TGTGCCAGCAGTGGGGAGAGGGAGCAGTTCTTC
CASSGEREQFF
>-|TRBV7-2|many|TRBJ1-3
TGTGCCAGCAGCTTAGTGGATCTCCTGTGGGACACCGATGTTTCAGGAAACACCATATATTTT
CASSLVDLLWDTDVSGNTIYF
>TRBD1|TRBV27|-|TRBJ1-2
TGTGCCAGCAGCCAGGGGGCTGGTGGCTACACCTTC
CASSQGAGGYTF
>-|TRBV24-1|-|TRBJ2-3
TGTGCCACCAGTGATTTGGGTCAGTTGACAGATACGCAGTATTTT
CATSDLGQLTDTQYF
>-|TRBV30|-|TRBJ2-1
TGTGCCTGGATACCCCGGGACTCCTACAATGAGCAGTTCTTC
CAWIPRDSYNEQFF
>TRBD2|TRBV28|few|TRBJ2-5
TGTGCCAGCAGTTTGCCCAGCGGGGGGCAAGAGACCCAGTACTTC
CASSLPSGGQETQYF
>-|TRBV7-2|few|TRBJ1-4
TGTGCCAGCAGCCGGGGGGCAACTAATGAAAAACTGTTTTTT
CASSRGATNEKLFF
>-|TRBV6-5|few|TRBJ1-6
TGTGCCAGCAGTTACACAGGTGATTCACCCCTCCACTTT
CASSYTGDSPLHF
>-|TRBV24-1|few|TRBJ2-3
TGTGCCACCAGTGATCCGGCGACGGGCGATACGCAGTATTTT
CATSDPATGDTQYF
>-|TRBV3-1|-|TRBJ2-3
TGTGCCAGCAGCCAAGGCCCGTTTGATACGCAGTATTTT
CASSQGPFDTQYF
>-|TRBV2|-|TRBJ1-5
TGTGCCAGCAGTGGTGGCGGGGGCCTTCAGCCCCAGCATTTT
CASSGGGGLQPQHF
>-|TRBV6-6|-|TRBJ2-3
TGTGCCAGCAGTTACTTCCGGACTGCGAATACGCAGTATTTT
CASSYFRTANTQYF
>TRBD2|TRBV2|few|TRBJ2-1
TGTGCCAGCAGGCGAAGAACTAGCGGGGGGGATGAGCAGTTCTTC
CASRRRTSGGDEQFF
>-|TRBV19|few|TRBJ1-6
TGTGCCAGTAGTATTCAGACAGGAGATAATTCACCCCTCCACTTT
CASSIQTGDNSPLHF
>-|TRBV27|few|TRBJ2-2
TGTGCCAGCAGTTCCCCGATCACCGGGGAGCTGTTTTTT
CASSSPITGELFF
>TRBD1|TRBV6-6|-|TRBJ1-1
TGTGCCAGCAGTCCCGGGACAGGTGTCCTTATGAACACTGAAGCTTTCTTT
CASSPGTGVLMNTEAFF
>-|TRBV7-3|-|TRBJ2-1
TGTGCCAGCAGCGAAATAGGAGGGAGTGAGCAGTTCTTC
CASSEIGGSEQFF
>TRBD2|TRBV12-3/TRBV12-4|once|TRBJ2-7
TGTGCCAGCAGGAGAGCGGGGGAGGGCCACGAGCAGTACTTC
CASRRAGEGHEQYF
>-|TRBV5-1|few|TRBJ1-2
TGCGCCAGCAGCCCCGCTGGGGGTACTGGCTACACCTTC
CASSPAGGTGYTF
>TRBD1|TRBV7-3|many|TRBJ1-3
TGTGCCAGCAGCCTGACAGGGTCCGGAAACACCATATATTTT
CASSLTGSGNTIYF
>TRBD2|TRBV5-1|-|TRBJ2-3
TGCGCCAGCAGCCAACGCACTTCTAGCGGGGGTTGGACAGATACGCAGTATTTT
CASSQRTSSGGWTDTQYF
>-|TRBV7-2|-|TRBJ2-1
TGTGCCAGCAGCCGAGATCCTGGGCTCTATGAGCAGTTCTTC
CASSRDPGLYEQFF
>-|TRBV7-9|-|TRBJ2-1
TGTGCCAGCAGCATCTCGACTGGAGAGCAGTTCTTC
CASSISTGEQFF
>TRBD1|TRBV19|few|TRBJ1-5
TGTGCCAGTAGTGATCCTGACAGGGTTGTTAGTCAGCCCCAGCATTTT
CASSDPDRVVSQPQHF
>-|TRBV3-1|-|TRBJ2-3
TGTGCCAGCAGCCAAGGACCCTTGGCGGGGACAGATACGCAGTATTTT
CASSQGPLAGTDTQYF
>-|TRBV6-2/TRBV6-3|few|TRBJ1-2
TGTGCCAGCAGTCCCGACGGTGCCTATGGCTACACCTTC
CASSPDGAYGYTF
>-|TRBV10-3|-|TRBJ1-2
TGTGCCGGCAGGTCAGCCGCCTACTCTAACTATGGCTACACCTTC
CAGRSAAYSNYGYTF
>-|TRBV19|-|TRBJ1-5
TGTGCCAGTAGCCGAGACAGTTACAATCAGCCCCAGCATTTT
CASSRDSYNQPQHF
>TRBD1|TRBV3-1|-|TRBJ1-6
TGTGCCAGCAGCCAACCTACAGGGGAGGATAATTCACCCCTCCACTTT
CASSQPTGEDNSPLHF